This T cell receptor beta chain was sequenced for a study of shared clonotypes between healthy human individuals. Germline CDR1 reads SGHAT; CDR2 reads FQNNGV. Trimming pared 0 bases from V and 0 bases from J, leaving 6 bases between. The CDR3 contains 14 residues. Notes on the study in general: Of the naive CD4 clonotypes, roughly 5.5% were shared across a few donors.

TCRdb keeps only in-frame clones here, not all; method: immunoSEQ multiplex PCR. The repertoire has 550,000 to 700,000 clones, 73% of them found once; the top ten carry around 1.8%. Remarks on this clone: What it recognizes is unknown.

The receptor was isolated from a woman aged 25-40 years in good health. The chain links TRBV11-2 to TRBJ2-7; D is unresolved. The specimen was memory CD4+ T cells sorted from blood. Subset indicated: CD45RA-negative fraction. In DNA form, the CDR3 reads TGTGCCAGCAGCTTAGACGGCTACTCCTACGAGCAGTACTTC. Protein: CASSLDGYSYEQYF.